This TCR beta chain was sequenced for a study of blood T cells in healthy people across ages. The authors ran a second PCR of roughly 6 to 12 cycles using a sample-barcoded 5' primer and a J-beta primer mix. TCRdb reprocessed the 5' RACE reads with MiXCR, giving one entry per CDR3 protein. The sample includes more than 450,000 distinct CDR3 sequences, roughly a quarter of them seen just once. The germline gives CDR1 SGHTA, CDR2 FQGNSA. V was trimmed by 4 bases and J by 1 base, leaving 19 bases between them. This CDR3 region has 17 residues. These records were also assigned to another study, of T cells of mothers and their children. That work states: Mother-child pairs who were related displayed a slightly higher overlap than unrelated pairs, a difference that was non-significant.

The chain recombines TRBV7-2 with TRBJ2-5; perhaps TRBD2 as D (6 bases). The clonotype comes from a boy between 2 and 15 years old in good health. Sequencing was carried out using blood. The CDR3 spells CASSSRSTGTGQETQYF. The CDR3 region has the DNA TGTGCCAGCAGCTCCCGCTCCACTGGGACTGGCCAAGAGACCCAGTACTTC.